Sequencing of this T cell receptor (beta chain) was carried out in a study of T cell repertoires in cytomegalovirus infection. At the level of the study: It was recently identified HLA-C-restricted and well-studied HLA-B-restricted CMV epitopes that the study used. Matching HLA type, along with CMV infection, was indicated by public TCR beta signatures.

Of note for this clonotype: The antigen is unknown.

TCRdb recomputed calls from the reads with MiXCR, one row per CDR3 protein. The sample lists tens of thousands of distinct CDR3 sequences, roughly 40% occurring once. This CDR3 has 17 amino acids. V was pared by 2 bases and J by 3 bases, with 17 bases between. CDR1 and CDR2 from the germline V gene are MNHNY and SVGAGI (reference sequence). The study's findings and limits: HLA-C-restricted CMV clonotypes gave the most frequent clonotype in two of eight donors. Summed frequency of shared TCR beta families picked out CMV carriers who also had the relevant HLA.

The input for sequencing was CD8+ T cells from cultured PBMCs, taken from culture after CMV antigen stimulation. This clonotype originated in a human donor in good health (CMV status not recorded). Some clones in this sample may be carry-over from other donors' samples. The V call is TRBV6-6, the J call TRBJ1-3, with D tentatively TRBD1 (6 bases). The DNA of the CDR3 is TGTGCCAGCAGTTACACGCGTAAGGGGGGTTATGGAAACACCATATATTTT. Residues: CASSYTRKGGYGNTIYF.